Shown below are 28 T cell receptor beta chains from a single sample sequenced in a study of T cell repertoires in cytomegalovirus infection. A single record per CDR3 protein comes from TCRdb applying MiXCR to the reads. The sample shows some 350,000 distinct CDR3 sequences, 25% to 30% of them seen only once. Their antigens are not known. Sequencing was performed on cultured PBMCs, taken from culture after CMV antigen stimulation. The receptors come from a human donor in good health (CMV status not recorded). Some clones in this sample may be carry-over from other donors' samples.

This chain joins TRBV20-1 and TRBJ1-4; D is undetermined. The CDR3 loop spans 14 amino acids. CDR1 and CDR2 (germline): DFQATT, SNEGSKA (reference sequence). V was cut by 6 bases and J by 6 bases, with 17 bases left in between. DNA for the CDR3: TGCAGTGCACTGTCACGAGGGTTCGATGAAAAACTGTTTTTT. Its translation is CSALSRGFDEKLFF.

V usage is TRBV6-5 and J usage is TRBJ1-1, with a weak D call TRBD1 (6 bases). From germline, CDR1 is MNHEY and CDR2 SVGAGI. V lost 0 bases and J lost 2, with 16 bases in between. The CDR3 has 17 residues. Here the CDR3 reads CASSYSFPPGQNTEAFF. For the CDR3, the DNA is TGTGCCAGCAGTTACTCATTTCCCCCGGGACAAAACACTGAAGCTTTCTTT.

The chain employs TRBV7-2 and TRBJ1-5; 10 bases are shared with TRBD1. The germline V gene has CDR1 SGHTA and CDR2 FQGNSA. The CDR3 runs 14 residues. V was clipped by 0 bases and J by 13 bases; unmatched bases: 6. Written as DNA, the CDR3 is TGTGCCAGCAGCTTAGCCTCCGGGACAGGGGTTCAGCATTTT. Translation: CASSLASGTGVQHF.

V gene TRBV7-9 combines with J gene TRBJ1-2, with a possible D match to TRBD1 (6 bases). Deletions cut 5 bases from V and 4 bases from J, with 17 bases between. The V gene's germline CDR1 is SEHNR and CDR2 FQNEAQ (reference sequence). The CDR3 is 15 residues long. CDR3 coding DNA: TGTGCCAGCAGCCTCGGGACAACCCGAGGCTATGGCTACACCTTC. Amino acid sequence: CASSLGTTRGYGYTF.

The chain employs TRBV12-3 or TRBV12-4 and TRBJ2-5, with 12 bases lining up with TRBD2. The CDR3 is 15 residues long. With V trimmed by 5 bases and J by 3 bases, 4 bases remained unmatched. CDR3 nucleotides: TGTGCCAGCAGTCCGACTAGCGGGAGCGAAGAGACCCAGTACTTC. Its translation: CASSPTSGSEETQYF.

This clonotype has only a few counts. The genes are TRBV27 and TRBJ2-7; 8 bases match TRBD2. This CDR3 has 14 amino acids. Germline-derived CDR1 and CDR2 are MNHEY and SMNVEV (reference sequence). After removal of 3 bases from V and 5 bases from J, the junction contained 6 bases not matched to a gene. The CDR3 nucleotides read TGTGCCAGCAGTTTGGGCGGGAGGATCCACGAGCAGTACTTC. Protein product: CASSLGGRIHEQYF.

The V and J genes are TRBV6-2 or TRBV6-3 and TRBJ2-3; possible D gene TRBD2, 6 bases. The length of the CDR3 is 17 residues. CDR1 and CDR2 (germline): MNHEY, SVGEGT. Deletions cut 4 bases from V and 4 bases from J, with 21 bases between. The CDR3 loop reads CASSSSGGRGFPDTQYF. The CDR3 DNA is TGTGCCAGCAGTTCCTCCGGAGGGCGAGGATTCCCAGATACGCAGTATTTT.

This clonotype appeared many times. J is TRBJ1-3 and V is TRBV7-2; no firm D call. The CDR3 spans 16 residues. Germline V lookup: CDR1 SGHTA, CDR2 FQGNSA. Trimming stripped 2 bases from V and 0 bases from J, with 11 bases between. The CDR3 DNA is TGTGCCAGCAGCTTAATTTCAGGACCCTCTGGAAACACCATATATTTT. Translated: CASSLISGPSGNTIYF. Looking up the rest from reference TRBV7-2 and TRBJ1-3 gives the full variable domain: GAGVSQSPSNKVTEKGKDVELRCDPISGHTALYWYRQSLGQGLEFLIYFQGNSAPDKSGLPSDRFSAERTGGSVSTLTIQRTQQEDSAVYLCASSLISGPSGNTIYFGEGSWLTVV.

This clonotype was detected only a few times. The CDR3 region is CASSHARQETQYF. The CDR3 nucleotides are TGTGCCAGCAGTCACGCGCGACAAGAGACCCAGTACTTC. The V gene is TRBV27, the J gene TRBJ2-5; D ambiguous. Deletions cut 5 bases from V and 2 bases from J, with 9 bases between. This CDR3 contains 13 residues. Germline V gene data show CDR1 as MNHEY and CDR2 as SMNVEV (reference sequence).

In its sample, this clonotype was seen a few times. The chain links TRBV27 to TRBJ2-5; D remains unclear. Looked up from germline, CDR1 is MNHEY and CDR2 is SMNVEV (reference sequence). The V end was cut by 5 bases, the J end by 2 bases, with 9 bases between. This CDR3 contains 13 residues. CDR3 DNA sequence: TGTGCCAGCAGTACTCTACGACAAGAGACCCAGTACTTC. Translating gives CASSTLRQETQYF.

The CDR3 sequence: CSARPGPMGDTQYF. Written as DNA, the CDR3 is TGCAGTGCTAGACCGGGCCCCATGGGAGATACGCAGTATTTT. The genes are TRBV20-1 and TRBJ2-3; no reliable D call. The V gene's germline CDR1 is DFQATT and CDR2 SNEGSKA (reference sequence). Trimming pared 2 bases from V and 5 bases from J, leaving 14 bases between. CDR3 length: 14 amino acids.

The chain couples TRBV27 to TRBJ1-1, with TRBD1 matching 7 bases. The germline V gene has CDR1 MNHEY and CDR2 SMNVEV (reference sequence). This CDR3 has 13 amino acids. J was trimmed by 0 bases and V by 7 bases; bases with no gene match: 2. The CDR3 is CASKTGLNTEAFF. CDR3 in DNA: TGTGCCAGCAAGACAGGGTTGAACACTGAAGCTTTCTTT.

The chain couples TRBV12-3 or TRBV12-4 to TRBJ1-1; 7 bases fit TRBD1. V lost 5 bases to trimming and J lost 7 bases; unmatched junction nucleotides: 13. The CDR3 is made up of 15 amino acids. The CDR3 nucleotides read TGTGCCAGCAGTCCCACGGGACGGACAGGCGGTGAAGCTTTCTTT. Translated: CASSPTGRTGGEAFF.

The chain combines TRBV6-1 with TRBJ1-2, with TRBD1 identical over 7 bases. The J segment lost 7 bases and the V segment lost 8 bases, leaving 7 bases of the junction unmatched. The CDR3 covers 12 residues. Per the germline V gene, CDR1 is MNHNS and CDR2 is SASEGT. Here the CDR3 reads CASFGTVGGYTF. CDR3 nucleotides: TGTGCCAGCTTCGGGACAGTAGGTGGCTACACCTTC.

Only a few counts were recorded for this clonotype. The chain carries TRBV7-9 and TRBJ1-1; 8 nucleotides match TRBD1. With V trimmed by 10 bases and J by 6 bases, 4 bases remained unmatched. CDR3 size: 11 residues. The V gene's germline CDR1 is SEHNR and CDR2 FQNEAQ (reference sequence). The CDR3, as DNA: TGTGCCACCAAACAGGGGGCTGAAGCTTTCTTT. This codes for CATKQGAEAFF.

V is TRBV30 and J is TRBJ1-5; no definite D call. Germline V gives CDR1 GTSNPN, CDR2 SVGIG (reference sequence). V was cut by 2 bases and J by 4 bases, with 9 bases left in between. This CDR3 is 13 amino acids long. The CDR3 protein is CAWSPGGNQPQHF. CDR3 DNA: TGTGCCTGGAGTCCCGGAGGGAATCAGCCCCAGCATTTT.

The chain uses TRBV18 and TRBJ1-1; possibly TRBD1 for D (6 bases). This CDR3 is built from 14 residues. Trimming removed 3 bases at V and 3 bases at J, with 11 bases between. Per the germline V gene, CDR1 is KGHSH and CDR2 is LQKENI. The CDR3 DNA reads TGTGCCAGCTCACCCCGGACAGACCACACTGAAGCTTTCTTT. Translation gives CASSPRTDHTEAFF.

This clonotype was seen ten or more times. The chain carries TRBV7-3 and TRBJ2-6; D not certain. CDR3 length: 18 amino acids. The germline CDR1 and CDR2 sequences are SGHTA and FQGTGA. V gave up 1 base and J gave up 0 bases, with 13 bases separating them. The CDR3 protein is CASSLKGRTSSGANVLTF. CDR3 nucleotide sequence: TGTGCCAGCAGCTTAAAGGGCAGAACCTCCTCTGGGGCCAACGTCCTGACTTTC.

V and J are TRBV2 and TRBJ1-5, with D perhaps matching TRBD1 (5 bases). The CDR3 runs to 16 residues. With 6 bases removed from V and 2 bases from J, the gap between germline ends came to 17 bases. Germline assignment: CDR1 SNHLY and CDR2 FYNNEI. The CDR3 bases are TGTGCCAGCAGGAGGGGAGGCCCATCGGGCAATCAGCCCCAGCATTTT. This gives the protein CASRRGGPSGNQPQHF. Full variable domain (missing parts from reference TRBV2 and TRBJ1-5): EPEVTQTPSHQVTQMGQEVILRCVPISNHLYFYWYRQILGQKVEFLVSFYNNEISEKSEIFDDQFSVERPDGSNFTLKIRSTKLEDSAMYFCASRRGGPSGNQPQHFGDGTRLSIL.

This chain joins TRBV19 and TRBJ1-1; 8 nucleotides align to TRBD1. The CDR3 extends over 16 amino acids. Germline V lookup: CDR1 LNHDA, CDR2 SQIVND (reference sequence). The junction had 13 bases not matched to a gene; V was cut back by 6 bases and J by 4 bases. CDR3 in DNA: TGTGCCAGTAGCTACAGGGGGATCCTTTCGGCCACTGAAGCTTTCTTT. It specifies CASSYRGILSATEAFF.

This chain's CDR3 is CASSSRRGPKLFF. CDR3 bases: TGTGCCAGTAGCAGTCGTCGAGGGCCGAAACTGTTTTTT. V and J are TRBV19 and TRBJ1-4; D remains unclear. Trimming stripped 6 bases from V and 11 bases from J, with 16 bases between. Looked up from germline, CDR1 is LNHDA and CDR2 is SQIVND (reference sequence). This CDR3 is 13 amino acids long.

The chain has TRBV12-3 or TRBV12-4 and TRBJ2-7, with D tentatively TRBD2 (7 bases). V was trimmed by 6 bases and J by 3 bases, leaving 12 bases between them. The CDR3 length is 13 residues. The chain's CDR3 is CASSRGGGYEQYF. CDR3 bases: TGTGCCAGCAGCCGAGGGGGGGGCTACGAGCAGTACTTC.

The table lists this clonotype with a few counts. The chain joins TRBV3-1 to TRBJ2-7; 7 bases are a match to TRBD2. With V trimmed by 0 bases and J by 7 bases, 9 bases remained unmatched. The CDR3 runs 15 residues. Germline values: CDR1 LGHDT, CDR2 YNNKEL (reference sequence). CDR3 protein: CASSQEKLANGEQYF. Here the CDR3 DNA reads TGTGCCAGCAGCCAAGAAAAACTAGCGAATGGGGAGCAGTACTTC.

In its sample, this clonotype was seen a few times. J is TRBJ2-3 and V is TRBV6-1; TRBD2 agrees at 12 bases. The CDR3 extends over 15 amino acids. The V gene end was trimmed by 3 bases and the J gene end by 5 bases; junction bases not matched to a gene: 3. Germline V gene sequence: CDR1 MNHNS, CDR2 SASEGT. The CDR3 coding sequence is TGTGCCAGCAGTGATACTAGCGGGGGGAGAGATACGCAGTATTTT. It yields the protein CASSDTSGGRDTQYF.

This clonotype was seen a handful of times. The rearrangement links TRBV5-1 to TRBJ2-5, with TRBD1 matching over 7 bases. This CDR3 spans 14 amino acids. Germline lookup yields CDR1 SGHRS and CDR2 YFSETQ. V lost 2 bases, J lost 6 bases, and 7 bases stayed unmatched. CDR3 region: CASSLNTGEKTQYF. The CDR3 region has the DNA TGCGCCAGCAGCTTAAATACAGGGGAGAAGACCCAGTACTTC.

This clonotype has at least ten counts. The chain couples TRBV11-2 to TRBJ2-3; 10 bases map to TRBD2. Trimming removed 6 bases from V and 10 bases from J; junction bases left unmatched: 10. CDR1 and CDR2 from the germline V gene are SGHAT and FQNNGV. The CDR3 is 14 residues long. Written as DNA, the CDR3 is TGTGCCAGCAGTCAACTAGCGGGGCGCCCGGCGCAGTATTTT. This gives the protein CASSQLAGRPAQYF.

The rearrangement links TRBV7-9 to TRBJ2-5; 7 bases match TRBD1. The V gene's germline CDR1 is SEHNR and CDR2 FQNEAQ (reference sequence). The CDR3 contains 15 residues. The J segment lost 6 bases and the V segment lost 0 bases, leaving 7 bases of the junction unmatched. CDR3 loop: CASSLAGTEGKTQYF. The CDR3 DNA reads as TGTGCCAGCAGCTTAGCTGGGACAGAAGGGAAGACCCAGTACTTC.

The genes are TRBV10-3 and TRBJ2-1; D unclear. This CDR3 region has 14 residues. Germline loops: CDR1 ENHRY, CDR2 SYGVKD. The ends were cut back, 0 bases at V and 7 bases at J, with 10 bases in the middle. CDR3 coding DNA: TGTGCCATCAGTGAGTCTGGGTTACGTAATGAGCAGTTCTTC. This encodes CAISESGLRNEQFF.